This TCR beta chain comes out of a study of blood T cell repertoires in COVID-19. V lost 7 bases and J lost 6, with 16 bases in between. This CDR3 is 13 amino acids long. The protocol was immunoSEQ multiplex PCR, while the TCRdb copy is restricted to in-frame clones and leaves out a portion. The table has around 80,000 clones, 70% to 85% seen once. This rearrangement joins TRBV12-3 or TRBV12-4 to TRBJ2-7; D perhaps matches TRBD2 (6 bases). Sample: peripheral blood. This receptor was obtained from a man between 45 and 60 years old with active or convalescent COVID-19. CDR3 coding DNA: TGTGCCAGCACCCGACTAGTGTCGGGCGAGCAGTACTTC. This codes for CASTRLVSGEQYF.